A selection of T cell receptor beta chains follows, all from one sample in a study of molecular identifiers for immune sequencing clone quantification. TCRdb re-derived calls from the PCR reads in MiXCR, one entry per CDR3 protein. The sample records some 580,000 distinct CDR3 sequences, approximately 24% being singletons. Source material: naive CD8+ T cells from blood, with Jurkat cell RNA spiked in. The receptor set was obtained from a human donor in good health. Some libraries in this study had Jurkat cell RNA spiked in. The CDR3 runs from the conserved cysteine through the conserved F or W.

TRBJ1-2	TRBV6-4	CASSDRPNPLVSYGYTF
TRBJ1-2	TRBV4-1	CASSQGSSGYTF
TRBJ2-2	TRBV9	CASSPGGRVFF
TRBJ1-2	TRBV5-1	CASSLGDRGHGYTF
TRBJ2-7	TRBV6-2/TRBV6-3	CASIKTEYSYEQYF
TRBJ1-2	TRBV3-1	CASSQEDRGLGYTF
TRBJ1-4	TRBV12-3/TRBV12-4	CASSHGQGLTEKLFF
TRBJ2-1	TRBV30	CAWSVGPHRGYNEQFF
TRBJ2-1	TRBV27	CASSLSGGVYEQFF
TRBJ2-1	TRBV6-1	CASSAAGGPRQFF
TRBJ2-7	TRBV6-5	CASSYTDSSYEQYF
TRBJ1-2	TRBV20-1	CSARGPADNYGYTF
TRBJ2-2	TRBV6-6	CASRPGNTGELFF
TRBJ2-1	TRBV29-1	CSDNVEGRYNEQFF
TRBJ2-7	TRBV12-3/TRBV12-4	CASSFIESKQYF
TRBJ1-5	TRBV4-1	CASSQDSAAGQPQHF
TRBJ2-1	TRBV29-1	CSVEVGAGNEQFF
TRBJ2-1	TRBV10-3	CAISLAGAGLNEQFF
TRBJ2-3	TRBV5-8	CASSLRGTNPDTQYF
TRBJ1-1	TRBV6-2/TRBV6-3	CASSYTRLLGGTGGNTEAFF
TRBJ1-5	TRBV20-1	CSARRPGTGGPNQPQHF
TRBJ1-1	TRBV12-3/TRBV12-4	CASSYRETGTEAFF
TRBJ2-1	TRBV27	CASSLGHPLTNEQFF
TRBJ2-7	TRBV3-2	CASSQGRPGAYEQYF
TRBJ1-4	TRBV6-5	CASCYNGQVNEKLFF
TRBJ1-1	TRBV7-6	CASSPRAGAAEAFF
TRBJ2-6	TRBV7-9	CASSSTDRTKSGANVLTF
TRBJ2-5	TRBV7-9	CASSPGTNQETQYF
TRBJ2-7	TRBV7-8	CASSPTSGGNEQYF
TRBJ1-2	TRBV29-1	CSADRGYGYTF
TRBJ1-1	TRBV30	CAWRRTGGAEAFF
TRBJ2-7	TRBV13	CASSMDRGRGDEQYF
TRBJ2-7	TRBV2	CASSEGQDPYEQYF
TRBJ2-2	TRBV20-1	CSAPRGRITGELFF
TRBJ2-1	TRBV29-1	CSVEGLRVLSYNEQFF
TRBJ2-3	TRBV16	CASSQERDGLTDTQYF